Described below is a single TCR beta chain sequence and its context. The data belong to a study of blood T cell repertoires in COVID-19. Some clones are missing from TCRdb's copy, which holds only in-frame ones; the method was immunoSEQ multiplex PCR. The data contain fewer than 450,000 clones, about 88% of them singletons. Residents of approximately 25 US areas, aged about 18 to 89 years, made up the participants. Cohorts were determined from participant-reported clinical history. Symptom resolution, clearance, or two negative PCRs marked the recovered donors of Cohort 3. Germline CDR1 and CDR2: KGHSH and LQKENI. This CDR3 is built from 18 residues. Trimming took off 0 bases at V and 6 bases at J, with 20 bases between the two ends.

The chain is built from TRBV18 and TRBJ1-4, with TRBD1 as a possible D gene (5 bases). The sequence derives from a woman in her late teens or twenties who had recovered from COVID-19. Sequenced: PBMCs or T cells enriched from blood (not recorded which). The CDR3 spells CASSPPGGHPGYDEKLFF. The CDR3 DNA reads as TGTGCCAGCTCACCACCGGGAGGACATCCAGGGTATGATGAAAAACTGTTTTTT.